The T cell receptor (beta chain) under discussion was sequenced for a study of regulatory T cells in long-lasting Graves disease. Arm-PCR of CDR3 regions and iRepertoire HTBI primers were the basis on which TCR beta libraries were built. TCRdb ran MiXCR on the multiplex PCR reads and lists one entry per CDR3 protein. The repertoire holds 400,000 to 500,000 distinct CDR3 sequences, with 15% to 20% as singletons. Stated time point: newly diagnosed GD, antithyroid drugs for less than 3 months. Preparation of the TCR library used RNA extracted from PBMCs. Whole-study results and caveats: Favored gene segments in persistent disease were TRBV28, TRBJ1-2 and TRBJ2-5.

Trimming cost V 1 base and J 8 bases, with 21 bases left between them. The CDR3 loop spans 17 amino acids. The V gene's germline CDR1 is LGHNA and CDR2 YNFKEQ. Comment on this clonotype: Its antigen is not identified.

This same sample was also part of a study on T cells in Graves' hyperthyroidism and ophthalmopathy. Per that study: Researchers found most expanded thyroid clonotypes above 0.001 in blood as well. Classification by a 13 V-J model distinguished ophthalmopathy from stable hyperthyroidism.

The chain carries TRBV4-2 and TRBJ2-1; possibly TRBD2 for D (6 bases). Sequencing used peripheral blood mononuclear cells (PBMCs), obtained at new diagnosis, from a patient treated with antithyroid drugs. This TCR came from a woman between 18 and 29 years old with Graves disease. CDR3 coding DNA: TGTGCCAGCAGCCAAGGAGACCGGGAGTGGGTCCCGGATGAGCAGTTCTTC. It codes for CASSQGDREWVPDEQFF.